The source of this T cell receptor beta chain is a study of T cell responses to AZD1222 COVID-19 vaccine. TCRdb keeps only in-frame clones here, not all; method: immunoSEQ multiplex PCR. The table records roughly 140,000 clones, 88% of them present only once. Study conclusions and caveats: With two AZD1222 doses given, Spike-specific TCR breadth and depth both rose.

A note on this clone: The antigen is not known.

CDR1 and CDR2 from the germline V gene are KGHSH and LQKENI. The CDR3 contains 14 residues. V was cut by 4 bases and J by 3 bases, with 11 bases left in between. The sequence came from an adult who received the AZD1222 COVID-19 vaccine. This sample comprised peripheral blood, obtained 28 days after the second AZD1222 dose. The chain links TRBV18 to TRBJ2-3; the D is unclear. The CDR3 loop reads CASSRPVGTDTQYF. The DNA of the CDR3 is TGTGCCAGCTCACGTCCTGTTGGAACAGATACGCAGTATTTT.